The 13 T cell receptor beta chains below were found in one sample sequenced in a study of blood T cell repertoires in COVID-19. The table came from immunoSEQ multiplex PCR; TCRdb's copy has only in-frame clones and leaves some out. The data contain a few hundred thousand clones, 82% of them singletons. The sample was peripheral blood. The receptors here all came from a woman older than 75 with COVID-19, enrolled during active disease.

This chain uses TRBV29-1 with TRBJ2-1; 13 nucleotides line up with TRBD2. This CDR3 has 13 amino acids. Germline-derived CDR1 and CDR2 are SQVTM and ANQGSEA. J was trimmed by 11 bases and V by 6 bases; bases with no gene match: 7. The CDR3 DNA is TGCAGCGTGGAACTAGCGGGAGGGCCAAAGCAGTTCTTC. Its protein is CSVELAGGPKQFF.

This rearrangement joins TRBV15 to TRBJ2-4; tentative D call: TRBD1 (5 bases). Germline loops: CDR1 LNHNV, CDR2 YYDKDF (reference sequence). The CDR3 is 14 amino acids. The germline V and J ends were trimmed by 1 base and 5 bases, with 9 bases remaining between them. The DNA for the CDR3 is TGTGCCACCAGCAGAGGGGGCGCGGAAAACATTCAGTACTTC. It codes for CATSRGGAENIQYF.

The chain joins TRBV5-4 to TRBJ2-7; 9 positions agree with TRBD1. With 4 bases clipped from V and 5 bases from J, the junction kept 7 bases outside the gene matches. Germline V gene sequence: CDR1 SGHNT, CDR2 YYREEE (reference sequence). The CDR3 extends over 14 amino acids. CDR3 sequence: CASSSPGQGHEQYF. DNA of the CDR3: TGTGCCAGCAGCAGTCCGGGACAGGGCCACGAGCAGTACTTC.

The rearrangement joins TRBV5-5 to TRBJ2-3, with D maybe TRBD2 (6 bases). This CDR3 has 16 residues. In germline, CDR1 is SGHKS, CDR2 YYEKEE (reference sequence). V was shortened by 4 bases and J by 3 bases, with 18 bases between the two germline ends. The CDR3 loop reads CASSRLATKGTDTQYF. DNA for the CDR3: TGTGCCAGCAGCCGTCTAGCGACCAAGGGGACAGATACGCAGTATTTT. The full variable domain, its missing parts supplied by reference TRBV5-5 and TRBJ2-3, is DAGVTQSPTHLIKTRGQQVTLRCSPISGHKSVSWYQQVLGQGPQFIFQYYEKEERGRGNFPDRFSARQFPNYSSELNVNALLLGDSALYLCASSRLATKGTDTQYFGPGTRLTVL.

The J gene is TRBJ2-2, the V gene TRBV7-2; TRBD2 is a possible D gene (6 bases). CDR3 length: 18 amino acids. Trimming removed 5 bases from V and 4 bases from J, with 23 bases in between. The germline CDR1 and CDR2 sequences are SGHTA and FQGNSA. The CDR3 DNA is TGTGCCAGCAGCCCACGACCTTTTGGCGGGACCTCCACCGGGGAGCTGTTTTTT. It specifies CASSPRPFGGTSTGELFF.

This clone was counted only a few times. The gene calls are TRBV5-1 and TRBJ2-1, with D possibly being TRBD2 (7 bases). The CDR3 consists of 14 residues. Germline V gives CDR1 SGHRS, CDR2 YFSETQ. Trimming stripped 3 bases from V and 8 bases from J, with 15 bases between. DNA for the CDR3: TGCGCCAGCAGCTGGGGGAGGGGGACATATGAGCAGTTCTTC. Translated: CASSWGRGTYEQFF.

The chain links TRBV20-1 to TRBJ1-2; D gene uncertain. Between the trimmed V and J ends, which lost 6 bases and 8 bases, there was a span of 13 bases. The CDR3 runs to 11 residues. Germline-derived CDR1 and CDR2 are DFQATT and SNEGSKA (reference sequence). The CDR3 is CSANPGAGYTF. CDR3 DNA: TGCAGTGCAAATCCGGGTGCGGGCTACACCTTC.

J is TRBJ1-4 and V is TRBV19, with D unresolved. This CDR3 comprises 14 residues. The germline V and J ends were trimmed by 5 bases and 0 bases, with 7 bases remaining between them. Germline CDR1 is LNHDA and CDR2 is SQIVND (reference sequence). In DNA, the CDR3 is TGTGCCAGTAGTCGGAGTACAACTAATGAAAAACTGTTTTTT. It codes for CASSRSTTNEKLFF.

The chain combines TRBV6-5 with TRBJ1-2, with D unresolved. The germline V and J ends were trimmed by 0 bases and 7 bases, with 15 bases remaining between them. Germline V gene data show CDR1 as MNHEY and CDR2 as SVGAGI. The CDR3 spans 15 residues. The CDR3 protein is CASSYSMFLFSGYTF. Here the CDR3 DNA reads TGTGCCAGCAGTTACTCGATGTTCTTATTCAGTGGCTACACCTTC.

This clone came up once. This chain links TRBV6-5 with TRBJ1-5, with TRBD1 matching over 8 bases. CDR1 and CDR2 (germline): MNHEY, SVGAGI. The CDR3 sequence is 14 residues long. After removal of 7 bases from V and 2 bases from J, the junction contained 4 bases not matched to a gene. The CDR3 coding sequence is TGTGCCAGCAATTCGGGACAGGGCAATCAGCCCCAGCATTTT. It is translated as CASNSGQGNQPQHF.

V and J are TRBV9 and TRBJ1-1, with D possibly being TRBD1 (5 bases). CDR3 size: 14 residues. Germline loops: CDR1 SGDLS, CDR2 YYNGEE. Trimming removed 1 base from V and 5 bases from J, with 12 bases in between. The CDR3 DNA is TGTGCCAGCAGCGTAAGAGCCGGGGGGACTGAAGCTTTCTTT. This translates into CASSVRAGGTEAFF.

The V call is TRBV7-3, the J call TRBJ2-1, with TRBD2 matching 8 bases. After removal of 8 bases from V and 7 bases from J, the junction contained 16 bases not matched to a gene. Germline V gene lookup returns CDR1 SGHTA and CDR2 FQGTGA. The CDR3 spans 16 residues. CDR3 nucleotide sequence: TGTGCCAGCGGGCCCCGGGGGGGAGCGGGGTCGAATGAGCAGTTCTTC. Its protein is CASGPRGGAGSNEQFF.

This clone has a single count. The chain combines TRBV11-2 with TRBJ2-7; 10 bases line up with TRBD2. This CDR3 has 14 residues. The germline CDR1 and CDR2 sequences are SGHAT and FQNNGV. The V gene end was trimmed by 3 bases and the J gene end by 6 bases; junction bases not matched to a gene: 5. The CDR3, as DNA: TGTGCCAGCAGCTTTACTAGCGGGAACCTCGAGCAGTACTTC. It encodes CASSFTSGNLEQYF.